The 29 T cell receptor beta chains presented below share a single source sample, sequenced in a study of T cell changes during pregnancy in multiple sclerosis. Clones were read by immunoSEQ multiplex PCR, and TCRdb kept only the in-frame ones, dropping some. This table holds about 59,000 clones, more than 75% found once. The source material was peripheral blood, sampled in the second trimester of pregnancy. The source is a female donor with multiple sclerosis, enrolled in a pregnancy study.

This rearrangement joins TRBV5-1 to TRBJ1-4; TRBD1 might be the D (6 bases). CDR3 size: 15 residues. Germline V lookup: CDR1 SGHRS, CDR2 YFSETQ. Trimming took 3 bases from V and 3 from J, leaving 12 bases between them. DNA of the CDR3: TGCGCCAGCAGCTCGGACAGCTTCTCTAATGAAAAACTGTTTTTT. Translated, it gives CASSSDSFSNEKLFF. The full variable domain, its missing parts supplied by reference TRBV5-1 and TRBJ1-4, is KAGVTQTPRYLIKTRGQQVTLSCSPISGHRSVSWYQQTPGQGLQFLFEYFSETQRNKGNFPGRFSGRQFSNSRSEMNVSTLELGDSALYLCASSSDSFSNEKLFFGSGTQLSVL.

The chain recombines TRBV16 with TRBJ2-2, with D perhaps TRBD1 (6 bases). V dropped 2 bases and J dropped 2 bases, with 9 bases sitting between them. Looked up from germline, CDR1 is KGHSY and CDR2 is FQNENV. The CDR3 contains 15 residues. This CDR3 reads CASSQRTANTGELFF. The CDR3 DNA is TGTGCCAGCAGCCAACGGACAGCTAACACCGGGGAGCTGTTTTTT.

The chain is built from TRBV6-1 and TRBJ2-2; D gene unclear. V lost 11 bases to trimming and J lost 2 bases, with 9 bases between them. CDR3 length equals 12 residues. Germline CDR1 and CDR2: MNHNS and SASEGT. The CDR3 DNA sequence: TGTGCCTCCTCCTACAACACCGGGGAGCTGTTTTTT. The encoded protein is CASSYNTGELFF.

The chain employs TRBV6-1 and TRBJ1-3; D unclear. CDR3 length equals 14 residues. V lost 2 bases and J 0 bases, leaving 5 bases between the germline ends. Germline CDR1 MNHNS, CDR2 SASEGT. As DNA, the CDR3 is TGTGCCAGCAGTGAACGGTACTCTGGAAACACCATATATTTT. Translating it yields CASSERYSGNTIYF.

The V gene is TRBV4-1, the J gene TRBJ1-1; 8 bases fit TRBD1. Unmatched junction bases numbered 9, after V lost 6 bases and J lost 3 bases. The CDR3 extends over 15 amino acids. CDR1 and CDR2 from the germline V gene are MGHRA and YSYEKL. CDR3 amino acids: CASRTGQGGYTEAFF. The DNA for the CDR3 is TGCGCCAGCAGAACCGGACAGGGCGGATACACTGAAGCTTTCTTT.

This chain joins TRBV5-4 and TRBJ2-2; TRBD2 is a possible D gene (6 bases). This CDR3 contains 14 residues. The ends were cut back, 0 bases at V and 4 bases at J, with 7 bases in the middle. Germline CDR1 is SGHNT and CDR2 is YYREEE (reference sequence). CDR3 nucleotides: TGTGCCAGCAGCTTGGGGACTATCACCGGGGAGCTGTTTTTT. Amino acids: CASSLGTITGELFF. The full variable domain, completed using reference TRBV5-4 and TRBJ2-2, is ETGVTQSPTHLIKTRGQQVTLRCSSQSGHNTVSWYQQALGQGPQFIFQYYREEENGRGNFPPRFSGLQFPNYSSELNVNALELDDSALYLCASSLGTITGELFFGEGSRLTVL.

The chain links TRBV19 to TRBJ1-5; 7 nucleotides line up with TRBD1. The trim removed 3 bases at V and 7 bases at J, leaving 9 bases unmatched. Germline values: CDR1 LNHDA, CDR2 SQIVND (reference sequence). CDR3 length: 15 amino acids. The CDR3 is CASSISDRQGQPQHF. The DNA of the CDR3 is TGTGCCAGTAGTATCAGTGATCGACAGGGCCAGCCCCAGCATTTT. The full variable domain, in which reference TRBV19 and TRBJ1-5 provide the parts outside the CDR3, is DGGITQSPKYLFRKEGQNVTLSCEQNLNHDAMYWYRQDPGQGLRLIYYSQIVNDFQKGDIAEGYSVSREKKESFPLTVTSAQKNPTAFYLCASSISDRQGQPQHFGDGTRLSIL.

This sequence joins TRBV12-2 and TRBJ2-1; the listed D gene, TRBD2, was not tested against the DNA. TRBV12-2 has pseudogene status. This CDR3 comprises 12 residues. In DNA form, the CDR3 reads TGTGCAAGTCGCTTAACCGGTCCCCGAGGGTTCTTC. Translated, it gives CASRLTGPRGFF.

The chain uses TRBV20-1 and TRBJ1-1, with 7 bases identical to TRBD1. V lost 6 bases and J lost 12; bases outside the gene matches: 10. This CDR3 is built from 11 residues. The germline V gene encodes CDR1 DFQATT and CDR2 SNEGSKA (reference sequence). The CDR3 sequence is CSARDSPNTFF. For the CDR3, the DNA is TGCAGTGCAAGGGACAGCCCCAACACTTTCTTT.

The CDR3 region is CASSPGQGRGRGNEQYF. The DNA for the CDR3 is TGTGCCAGCAGCCCGGGACAGGGGAGAGGCCGGGGAAACGAGCAGTACTTC. The V call is TRBV14, the J call TRBJ2-7, with 10 positions matching TRBD1. Germline V gene sequence: CDR1 SGHDN, CDR2 FVKESK. Germline trimming cut 4 bases from V and 5 bases from J; bases unmatched to any gene: 14. The CDR3 length is 17 residues.

In its sample, this clone was seen once. This chain connects TRBV5-1 to TRBJ2-5, with 10 bases fitting TRBD1. This CDR3 has 16 amino acids. Germline V gene sequence: CDR1 SGHRS, CDR2 YFSETQ. Trimming removed 0 bases from V and 5 bases from J; junction bases left unmatched: 7. CDR3 coding DNA: TGCGCCAGCAGCTTGGGGCCGCGGACAGGGGGTGAGACCCAGTACTTC. This codes for CASSLGPRTGGETQYF.

Details on this clone: The same CDR3 is also encoded by other DNA sequences in this sample. This chain connects TRBV2 to TRBJ1-1; D is perhaps TRBD1 (6 bases). Germline V gene data show CDR1 as SNHLY and CDR2 as FYNNEI. V shed 10 bases and J shed 6 bases, with 15 bases lying between them. The CDR3 has 12 residues. CDR3 region: CATRGRQPEAFF. CDR3 DNA: TGTGCCACCAGGGGTCGACAACCTGAAGCTTTCTTT.

The chain combines TRBV28 with TRBJ2-7; D call uncertain. The ends were cut back, 7 bases at V and 6 bases at J, with 13 bases in the middle. This CDR3 is built from 12 residues. The germline V gene has CDR1 MDHEN and CDR2 SYDVKM. CDR3 DNA: TGTGCCAGCACCGTTCCCTCAGGCGAGCAGTACTTC. It codes for CASTVPSGEQYF.

The V gene is TRBV7-3, the J gene TRBJ1-2; weak D call: TRBD1 (6 bases). The germline V and J ends were trimmed by 4 bases and 2 bases, with 14 bases remaining between them. This CDR3 region has 15 residues. Germline V lookup: CDR1 SGHTA, CDR2 FQGTGA. The chain's CDR3 is CASSSLTGRNYGYTF. CDR3 DNA sequence: TGTGCCAGCAGCTCACTGACAGGCCGGAACTATGGCTACACCTTC.

The rearrangement uses TRBV6-5 and TRBJ1-2, with TRBD1 matching over 7 bases. In germline, CDR1 is MNHEY, CDR2 SVGAGI. Trimming took 9 bases from V and 2 from J; bases not matched to a gene: 9. The CDR3 consists of 14 residues. CDR3 protein: CASAPGTVNYGYTF. CDR3 DNA sequence: TGTGCCAGTGCTCCCGGGACAGTGAACTATGGCTACACCTTC.

The CDR3 protein is CATSRDRSYNEQFF. As DNA, the CDR3 is TGTGCCACCAGCAGGGACAGGAGCTACAATGAGCAGTTCTTC. The V gene is TRBV15, the J gene TRBJ2-1, with 7 bases that match TRBD1. V lost 3 bases to trimming and J lost 3 bases; unmatched junction nucleotides: 2. CDR1 is LNHNV and CDR2 is YYDKDF in the germline V gene (reference sequence). CDR3 length: 14 amino acids.

V is TRBV28 and J is TRBJ2-3; no firm D call. Trimming cost V 2 bases and J 7 bases, with 13 bases left between them. The CDR3 consists of 14 residues. Germline V gene sequence: CDR1 MDHEN, CDR2 SYDVKM. The CDR3 nucleotides are TGTGCCAGCAGTTTAATACAGTCCACGAATACGCAGTATTTT. This gives the protein CASSLIQSTNTQYF.

The chain combines TRBV29-1 with TRBJ2-7, with TRBD2 identical over 7 bases. Losses at the gene ends were 6 bases for V and 3 bases for J; bases not matched to a gene: 11. The V gene's germline CDR1 is SQVTM and CDR2 ANQGSEA. The CDR3 is 14 amino acids. The CDR3 DNA reads as TGCAGCGTCTCTCTCCGACGGGACTACTACGAGCAGTACTTC. Its protein product is CSVSLRRDYYEQYF.

This chain joins TRBV18 and TRBJ1-1; D perhaps matches TRBD1 (6 bases). Germline V CDR1 and CDR2: KGHSH, LQKENI. CDR3 length equals 14 residues. V dropped 2 bases and J dropped 3 bases, with 10 bases sitting between them. The CDR3 spells CASSPTGLDTEAFF. CDR3 sequence (DNA): TGTGCCAGCTCACCAACAGGGTTAGACACTGAAGCTTTCTTT. The whole variable domain, filled in from reference TRBV18 and TRBJ1-1, reads NAGVMQNPRHLVRRRGQEARLRCSPMKGHSHVYWYRQLPEEGLKFMVYLQKENIIDESGMPKERFSAEFPKEGPSILRIQQVVRGDSAAYFCASSPTGLDTEAFFGQGTRLTVV.

CDR3 nucleotide sequence: TGTGCCTGGAGTATTGGGCAGGCCCTTCGGTATGGCTACACCTTC. It codes for CAWSIGQALRYGYTF. This rearrangement joins TRBV30 to TRBJ1-2; unclear D gene. Germline CDR1 is GTSNPN and CDR2 is SVGIG (reference sequence). The length of the CDR3 is 15 residues. Trimming removed 2 bases at V and 5 bases at J, with 18 bases between.

The genes are TRBV9 and TRBJ1-1; tentatively, D is TRBD1 (6 bases). CDR3 length equals 14 residues. With 4 bases removed from V and 9 bases from J, the gap between germline ends came to 19 bases. Germline V gives CDR1 SGDLS, CDR2 YYNGEE. CDR3 amino acids: CASSPPSRGAQAFF. In DNA form, the CDR3 reads TGTGCCAGCAGCCCGCCGAGCAGGGGAGCGCAAGCTTTCTTT.

This clone was detected only once. The genes are TRBV5-1 and TRBJ2-3; TRBD2 matches 8 bases. This CDR3 is built from 16 residues. Trimming took 3 bases from V and 3 from J; bases not matched to a gene: 9. The germline gives CDR1 SGHRS, CDR2 YFSETQ. Written as DNA, the CDR3 is TGCGCCAGCAGCTCCGGGGTAGCGGGGAATACAGATACGCAGTATTTT. Translation gives CASSSGVAGNTDTQYF.

This chain connects TRBV27 to TRBJ1-5, with 7 bases matching TRBD1. From germline, CDR1 is MNHEY and CDR2 SMNVEV (reference sequence). The CDR3 has 14 residues. The V and J ends lost 2 bases and 5 bases, in that order; junction bases with no gene match: 3. CDR3 nucleotide sequence: TGTGCCAGCAGTTTAAGGGGGCCTGATCAGCCCCAGCATTTT. This translates into CASSLRGPDQPQHF.

V gene TRBV4-1 combines with J gene TRBJ2-3, with 10 positions matching TRBD2. Trimming removed 4 bases from V and 6 bases from J; junction bases left unmatched: 7. The CDR3 has 15 amino acids. Germline V gene data show CDR1 as MGHRA and CDR2 as YSYEKL. This CDR3 reads CASSRLAGEGDTQYF. CDR3 in DNA: TGCGCCAGCAGCCGCCTAGCGGGGGAGGGGGATACGCAGTATTTT.

V usage is TRBV7-8 and J usage is TRBJ1-6; no firm D call. The CDR3 is made up of 13 amino acids. Germline CDR1 and CDR2: SGHVS and FQNEAQ. Trimming removed 4 bases at V and 10 bases at J, with 11 bases between. CDR3 sequence: CASSSSPRSPLHF. The DNA for the CDR3 is TGTGCCAGCAGCTCCAGTCCCCGCTCACCCCTCCACTTT.

This rearrangement joins TRBV29-1 to TRBJ1-3, with D unresolved. The ends were cut back, 4 bases at V and 4 bases at J, with 11 bases in the middle. The CDR3 length is 13 residues. Germline V CDR1 and CDR2: SQVTM, ANQGSEA. CDR3: CSVAASGGNTIYF. CDR3 in DNA: TGCAGCGTTGCCGCCAGCGGGGGAAACACCATATATTTT.

V usage is TRBV2 and J usage is TRBJ1-5; D possibly corresponds to TRBD1 (5 bases). The V gene's germline CDR1 is SNHLY and CDR2 FYNNEI. The V gene lost 3 bases and the J gene lost 5 bases, with 11 bases spanning the gap. CDR3 length: 14 residues. CDR3 DNA sequence: TGTGCCAGCAGTGACAGGGATCGGGATCAGCCCCAGCATTTT. This codes for CASSDRDRDQPQHF.

The chain carries TRBV6-5 and TRBJ2-1, with a weak D call TRBD1 (6 bases). CDR1 is MNHEY and CDR2 is SVGAGI in the germline V gene. Trimming took off 0 bases at V and 8 bases at J, with 11 bases between the two ends. The CDR3 has 14 residues. The CDR3 is CASSYSGYRDEQFF. The CDR3 DNA sequence: TGTGCCAGCAGTTACTCGGGGTACAGGGATGAGCAGTTCTTC.

The chain links TRBV30 to TRBJ2-5; TRBD2 agrees at 9 bases. Unmatched junction bases numbered 9, after V lost 0 bases and J lost 13 bases. The CDR3 runs to 13 residues. The germline V gene has CDR1 GTSNPN and CDR2 SVGIG (reference sequence). The CDR3 nucleotides are TGTGCCTGGAGTGTCAGCGGGGGGTCCCGTCCGTACTTC. It translates to CAWSVSGGSRPYF. Using reference TRBV30 and TRBJ2-5 for the parts outside the CDR3, the full variable domain is SQTIHQWPATLVQPVGSPLSLECTVEGTSNPNLYWYRQAAGRGLQLLFYSVGIGQISSEVPQNLSASRPQDRQFILSSKKLLLSDSGFYLCAWSVSGGSRPYFGPGTRLLVL.